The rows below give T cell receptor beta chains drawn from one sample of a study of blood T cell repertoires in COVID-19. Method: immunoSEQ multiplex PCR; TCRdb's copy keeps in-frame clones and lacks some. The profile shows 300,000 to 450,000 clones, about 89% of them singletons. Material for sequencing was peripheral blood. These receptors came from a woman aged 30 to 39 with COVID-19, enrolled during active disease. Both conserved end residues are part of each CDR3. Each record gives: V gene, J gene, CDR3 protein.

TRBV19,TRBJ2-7,CASADGAYEQYF
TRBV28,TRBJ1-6,CASRANSPLHF
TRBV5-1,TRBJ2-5,CASSPLAGVETQYF
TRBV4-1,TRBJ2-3,CASSQGQGGRGTQYF
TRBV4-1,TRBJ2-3,CASSQDGTGSSTDTQYF
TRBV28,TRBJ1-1,CASTEDRPNTEAFF
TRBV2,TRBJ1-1,CASMTTLLGFLNTEAFF
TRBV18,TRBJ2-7,CASSSNRQGSYEQYF
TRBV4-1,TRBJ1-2,CASSQDPRQGYGYTF
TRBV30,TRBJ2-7,CAWSVVTGGLYEQYF
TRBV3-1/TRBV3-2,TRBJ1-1,CASSQVPGEAFF
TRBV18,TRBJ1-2,CASSPAVRTGGAYGYTF
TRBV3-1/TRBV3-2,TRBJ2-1,CASSQETGGRDEQFF
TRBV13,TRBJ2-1,CASSLIGDRGDYNEQFF
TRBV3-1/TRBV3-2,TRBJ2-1,CASSRLGGGLYNEQFF
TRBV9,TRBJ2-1,CASSVGASGRGNEQFF
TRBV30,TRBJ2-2,CAWPDLTGELFF
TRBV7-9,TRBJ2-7,CASSSFSGVPSGEQYF
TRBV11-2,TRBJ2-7,CASSLGLAGEGYEQYF
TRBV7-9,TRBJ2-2,CASSLSGSMDGELFF
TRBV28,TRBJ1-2,CASSLSLGTGNYGYTF
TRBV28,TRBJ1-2,CASSLVSNYGYTF
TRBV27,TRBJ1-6,CASSFAGANSPLHF
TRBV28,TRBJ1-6,CASRAYNSPLHF
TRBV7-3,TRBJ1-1,CASSPGTANTEAFF
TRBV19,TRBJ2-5,CASGGGSGLQETQYF
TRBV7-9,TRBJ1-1,CASNGGGTEAFF
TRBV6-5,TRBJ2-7,CASNRQGSEQYF
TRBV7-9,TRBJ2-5,CASSSPAGTSIETQYF
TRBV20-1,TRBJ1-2,CSARGSRNTF
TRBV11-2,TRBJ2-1,CASSPLVSKWLGYNEQFF
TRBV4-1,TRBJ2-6,CASSQEVTGAGANVLTF
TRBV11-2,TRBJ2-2,CASSFGEITGELFF
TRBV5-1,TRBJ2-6,CASRSPQAGANVLTF
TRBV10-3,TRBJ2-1,CAISTGEGNEQFF
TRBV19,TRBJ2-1,CASSISRDRAILRYNEQFF
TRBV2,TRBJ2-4,CASRFGLAGAKNIQYF
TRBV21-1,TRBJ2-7,CASSKVKSYEQYF
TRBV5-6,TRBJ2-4,CASSLAGGNIQYF
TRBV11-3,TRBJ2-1,CASSQLAGNEQFF
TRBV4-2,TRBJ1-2,CASSQEAGGTYGYTF
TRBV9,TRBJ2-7,CASSVAGAGASNEQYF
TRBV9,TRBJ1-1,CASSVGAGTEAFF
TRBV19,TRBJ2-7,CASSTTGGGSEQYF
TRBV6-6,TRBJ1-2,CASSYGGLSNYGYTF
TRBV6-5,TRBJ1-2,CASRRDRVSGYTF
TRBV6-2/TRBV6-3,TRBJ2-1,CASSGLTGTSGGLEQFF
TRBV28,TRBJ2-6,CASSRSSGANVLTF
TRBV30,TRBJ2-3,CAWSVDTVTDTQYF
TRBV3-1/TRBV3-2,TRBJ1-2,CASSRGTANYGYTF
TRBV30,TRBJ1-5,CAWRQTASEPQHF
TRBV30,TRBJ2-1,CAWLRSYNEQFF
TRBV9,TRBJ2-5,CASSIGGYETQYF